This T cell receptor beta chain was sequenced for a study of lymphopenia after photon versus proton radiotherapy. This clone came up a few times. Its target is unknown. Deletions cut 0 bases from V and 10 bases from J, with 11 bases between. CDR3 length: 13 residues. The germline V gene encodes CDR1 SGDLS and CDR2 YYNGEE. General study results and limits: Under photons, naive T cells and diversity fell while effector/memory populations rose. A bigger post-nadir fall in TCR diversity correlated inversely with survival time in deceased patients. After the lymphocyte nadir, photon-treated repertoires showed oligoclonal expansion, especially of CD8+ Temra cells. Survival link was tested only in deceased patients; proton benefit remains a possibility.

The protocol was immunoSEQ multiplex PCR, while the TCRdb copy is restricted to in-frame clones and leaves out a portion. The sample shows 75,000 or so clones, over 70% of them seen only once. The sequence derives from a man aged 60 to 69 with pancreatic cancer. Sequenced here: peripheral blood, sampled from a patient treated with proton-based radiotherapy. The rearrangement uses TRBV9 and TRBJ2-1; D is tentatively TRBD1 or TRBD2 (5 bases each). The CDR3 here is CASSVGDLVEQFF. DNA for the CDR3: TGTGCCAGCAGCGTAGGGGACCTTGTAGAGCAGTTCTTC.